What follows is one TCR beta chain and its context. Its antigen is unknown. The sample comes from a study of follicular helper T cells after annual influenza vaccination. Study results and caveats: Day 7 ICOS+CD38+ clones later appeared mostly in ICOS-CD38- cTfh.

Time point here: 2014-2015 season, pre-vaccination. Each time point used roughly 35 to 110 mL of blood. Using immunoSEQ multiplex PCR, the repertoire was profiled, and TCRdb retains in-frame clones only, with some absent. The table lists some 30,000 clones, 80% to 90% of them singletons. This CDR3 contains 16 residues. The trim removed 7 bases at V and 0 bases at J, leaving 7 bases unmatched. Germline V gives CDR1 SNHLY, CDR2 FYNNEI. The V and J genes are TRBV2 and TRBJ2-3, with 10 nucleotides matching TRBD2. Sequenced here: CXCR5+ CD38- circulating T follicular helper cells from blood, sampled on the day of influenza vaccination. Sample subset: circulating Tfh, non-naive CD4+CXCR5+PD-1+ (ICOS+CD38+ or ICOS-CD38-). The receptor comes from an adult who received the influenza vaccine. The CDR3 nucleotides are TGTGCCAGCATAACTCTAGCGGGGGCTAGCACAGATACGCAGTATTTT. Its protein is CASITLAGASTDTQYF.